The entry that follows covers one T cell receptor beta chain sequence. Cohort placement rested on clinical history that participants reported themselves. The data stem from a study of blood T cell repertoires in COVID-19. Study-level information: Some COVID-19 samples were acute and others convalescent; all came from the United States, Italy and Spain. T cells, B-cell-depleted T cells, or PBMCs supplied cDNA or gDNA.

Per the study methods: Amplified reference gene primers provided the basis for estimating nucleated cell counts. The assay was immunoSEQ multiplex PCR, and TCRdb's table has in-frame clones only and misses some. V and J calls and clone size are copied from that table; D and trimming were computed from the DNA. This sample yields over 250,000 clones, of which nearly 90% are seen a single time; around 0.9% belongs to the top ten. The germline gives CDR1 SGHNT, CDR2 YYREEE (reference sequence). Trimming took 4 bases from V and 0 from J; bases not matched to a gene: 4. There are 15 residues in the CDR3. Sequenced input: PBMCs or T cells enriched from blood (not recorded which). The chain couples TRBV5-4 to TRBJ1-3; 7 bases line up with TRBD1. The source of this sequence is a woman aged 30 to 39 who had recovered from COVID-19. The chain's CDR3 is CASSPAGGSGNTIYF. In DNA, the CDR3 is TGTGCCAGCAGCCCCGCAGGGGGCTCTGGAAACACCATATATTTT. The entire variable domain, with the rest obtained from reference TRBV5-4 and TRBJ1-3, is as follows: ETGVTQSPTHLIKTRGQQVTLRCSSQSGHNTVSWYQQALGQGPQFIFQYYREEENGRGNFPPRFSGLQFPNYSSELNVNALELDDSALYLCASSPAGGSGNTIYFGEGSWLTVV.